This T cell receptor beta chain was retrieved from a study of identical twins. Study outcomes and limitations: Conclusions leaned on cross-sectional statistical analysis and did not track the same donors over time.

The CDR3 spans 16 residues. The V gene end was trimmed by 0 bases and the J gene end by 4 bases; junction bases not matched to a gene: 4. Germline V CDR1 and CDR2: SGHTA, FQGNSA. Worth noting for this clonotype: The antigen remains unidentified.

A template switching step contributed a universal primer site, while unique molecular identifiers were present in the cDNA. TCRdb used MiXCR to reprocess the 5' RACE reads, holding one entry per CDR3 protein. In the table there are hundreds of thousands of distinct CDR3 sequences, roughly 20% of which are singletons. The same data also went into a second study, on T cells expressing NK-cell markers.

This sequence joins TRBV7-2 and TRBJ2-3, with TRBD2 matching over 10 bases. The specimen was PBMCs. The clonotype originates from a woman younger than 35 in good health. The CDR3 protein is CASSLALLAGADTQYF. The CDR3 DNA reads as TGTGCCAGCAGCTTAGCACTGCTAGCGGGAGCAGATACGCAGTATTTT. The full variable domain, its missing parts supplied by reference TRBV7-2 and TRBJ2-3, is GAGVSQSPSNKVTEKGKDVELRCDPISGHTALYWYRQSLGQGLEFLIYFQGNSAPDKSGLPSDRFSAERTGGSVSTLTIQRTQQEDSAVYLCASSLALLAGADTQYFGPGTRLTVL.